One sample yielded the 29 T cell receptor beta chains listed below, sequenced in a study of OX40 agonist ivuxolimab in advanced cancers. Clones were sequenced by immunoSEQ multiplex PCR, and TCRdb holds only the in-frame ones, with some missing. This repertoire shows fewer than 110,000 clones, approximately 90% found once; its top ten account for about 1.2%. The sample in question was CD4+ or CD8+ T cells sorted from blood, obtained in a trial of the OX40 agonist ivuxolimab. Receptor source: an adult with an advanced solid tumor such as melanoma, head and neck, liver or kidney cancer.

The rearrangement links TRBV5-1 to TRBJ1-1; TRBD1 aligns across 8 bases. After removal of 2 bases from V and 3 bases from J, the junction contained 9 bases not matched to a gene. CDR1 is SGHRS and CDR2 is YFSETQ in the germline V gene. This CDR3 comprises 16 residues. CDR3: CASSFQARGHDTEAFF. The CDR3 DNA is TGCGCCAGCAGCTTCCAGGCCAGGGGGCATGACACTGAAGCTTTCTTT.

The rearrangement joins TRBV15 to TRBJ1-6; 9 positions match TRBD1. V shed 0 bases and J 5 bases; nucleotides not matched to a gene: 14. CDR1 LNHNV and CDR2 YYDKDF come from the germline V gene (reference sequence). The CDR3 contains 20 residues. The CDR3 region is CATSREQTWTGAVDNSPLHF. Here the CDR3 DNA reads TGTGCCACCAGCAGAGAACAGACCTGGACAGGGGCGGTTGATAATTCACCCCTCCACTTT.

The chain uses TRBV19 and TRBJ2-4, with 8 bases identical to TRBD1. Losses at the gene ends were 5 bases for V and 1 base for J; bases not matched to a gene: 13. The CDR3 has 18 amino acids. The germline V gene has CDR1 LNHDA and CDR2 SQIVND (reference sequence). The CDR3 region has the DNA TGTGCCAGTAGTCCGGGACAGGCCCGGCTTTGGGCCAAAAACATTCAGTACTTC. This encodes CASSPGQARLWAKNIQYF.

The V gene is TRBV10-3, the J gene TRBJ2-7; 9 nucleotides align to TRBD1. V was pared by 6 bases and J by 2 bases, with 5 bases of the junction left unmatched. Germline assignment: CDR1 ENHRY and CDR2 SYGVKD. There are 14 residues in the CDR3. CDR3 sequence reads: CAISLDRGAYEQYF. The CDR3 DNA follows: TGTGCCATCAGCCTAGACAGGGGGGCCTACGAGCAGTACTTC.

The rearrangement joins TRBV28 to TRBJ1-1; D may be TRBD1 (5 bases). There are 14 residues in the CDR3. The germline gives CDR1 MDHEN, CDR2 SYDVKM. V was pared by 6 bases and J by 0 bases, with 11 bases between. CDR3 sequence (DNA): TGTGCCAGCAGGAGGGGAGGGATGAACACTGAAGCTTTCTTT. Translated: CASRRGGMNTEAFF. Variable domain in full (rest from reference TRBV28 and TRBJ1-1): DVKVTQSSRYLVKRTGEKVFLECVQDMDHENMFWYRQDPGLGLRLIYFSYDVKMKEKGDIPEGYSVSREKKERFSLILESASTNQTSMYLCASRRGGMNTEAFFGQGTRLTVV.

This clone was seen once. The chain combines TRBV28 with TRBJ2-1, with 13 bases identical to TRBD2. Germline CDR1 is MDHEN and CDR2 is SYDVKM. The CDR3 covers 16 residues. V gave up 6 bases and J gave up 7 bases; unmatched junction bases: 9. Written as DNA, the CDR3 is TGTGCCAGCAGGTCCCGGACTAGCGGGAGTAGGAATGAGCAGTTCTTC. It encodes CASRSRTSGSRNEQFF.

The chain employs TRBV5-1 and TRBJ2-3; D might be TRBD1 or TRBD2, each matching 6 bases. V lost 3 bases and J 1 base, leaving 9 bases between the germline ends. Per the germline V gene, CDR1 is SGHRS and CDR2 is YFSETQ. The CDR3 has 14 amino acids. The CDR3, as DNA: TGCGCCAGCAGCTCGAGGGGGGGCACAGATACGCAGTATTTT. Its protein is CASSSRGGTDTQYF.

This chain joins TRBV7-2 and TRBJ1-6, with a tentative D call TRBD1 (6 bases). Per the germline V gene, CDR1 is SGHTA and CDR2 is FQGNSA. The length of the CDR3 is 14 residues. Between the trimmed V and J ends, which lost 7 bases and 6 bases, there was a span of 13 bases. In nucleotides, the CDR3 is TGTGCCAGCACCCGGACAGACGCTAATTCACCCCTCCACTTT. Its protein is CASTRTDANSPLHF.

This clone was observed a handful of times. The rearrangement links TRBV4-3 to TRBJ1-3; D gene unclear. The CDR3 sequence is 16 residues long. From germline, CDR1 is LGHNA and CDR2 YSLEER. Deletions cut 0 bases from V and 0 bases from J, with 9 bases between. The CDR3 DNA sequence: TGCGCCAGCAGCCAAGAAGGCACGTACTCTGGAAACACCATATATTTT. The encoded protein is CASSQEGTYSGNTIYF.

This chain connects TRBV14 to TRBJ1-5, with a tentative D call TRBD1 (5 bases). V was clipped by 4 bases and J by 6 bases, with 10 bases between them. Germline V lookup: CDR1 SGHDN, CDR2 FVKESK. CDR3 size: 13 residues. The CDR3 is CASSPGRVQPQHF. The CDR3 DNA is TGTGCCAGCAGCCCAGGGCGCGTTCAGCCCCAGCATTTT.

In DNA, the CDR3 is TGTGCCAGTAGTCTACCACTAGCGGGGTTCTACGAGCAGTACTTC. Translation gives CASSLPLAGFYEQYF. This sequence joins TRBV19 and TRBJ2-5, with 10 bases lining up with TRBD2. The J call is in doubt because the DNA end fits TRBJ2-7 better. Germline V gene lookup returns CDR1 LNHDA and CDR2 SQIVND (reference sequence). This CDR3 region has 15 residues.

The CDR3 spells CASSFGGATANYGYTF. In DNA form, the CDR3 reads TGTGCCAGCAGTTTCGGGGGGGCGACAGCTAACTATGGCTACACCTTC. This rearrangement joins TRBV28 to TRBJ1-2, with TRBD1 as a possible D gene (6 bases). The CDR3 length is 16 residues. The germline V gene encodes CDR1 MDHEN and CDR2 SYDVKM. V lost 3 bases and J lost 0, with 14 bases in between.

In DNA, the CDR3 is TGTGCCAGCAGCTCTTACACAGGTGAAGCTTTCTTT. Translation: CASSSYTGEAFF. This chain joins TRBV7-2 and TRBJ1-1; tentative D call: TRBD1 (5 bases). The V gene lost 4 bases and the J gene lost 7 bases, with 10 bases spanning the gap. CDR1 is SGHTA, CDR2 FQGNSA, per germline. CDR3 length: 12 residues.

The V call is TRBV5-1, the J call TRBJ2-7, with 7 positions matching TRBD2. Germline V lookup: CDR1 SGHRS, CDR2 YFSETQ. J gave up 0 bases and V 7 bases, and 7 bases lay outside the gene matches. The CDR3 length is 14 residues. CDR3 in amino acids: CASRLAGSSYEQYF. CDR3 nucleotide sequence: TGCGCCAGCCGGTTAGCGGGTTCCTCCTACGAGCAGTACTTC. The full variable domain, its missing parts supplied by reference TRBV5-1 and TRBJ2-7, is KAGVTQTPRYLIKTRGQQVTLSCSPISGHRSVSWYQQTPGQGLQFLFEYFSETQRNKGNFPGRFSGRQFSNSRSEMNVSTLELGDSALYLCASRLAGSSYEQYFGPGTRLTVT.

The chain links TRBV30 to TRBJ2-1; maybe TRBD2 (7 bases). CDR3 length equals 14 residues. Trimming took off 7 bases at V and 6 bases at J, with 19 bases between the two ends. CDR1 GTSNPN and CDR2 SVGIG come from the germline V gene (reference sequence). CDR3 protein: CAFPTWGGPNEQFF. CDR3 bases: TGTGCCTTCCCGACGTGGGGGGGGCCCAATGAGCAGTTCTTC.

V is TRBV14 and J is TRBJ2-2; 10 bases align to TRBD2. Losses at the gene ends were 4 bases for V and 4 bases for J; bases not matched to a gene: 6. Germline V CDR1 and CDR2: SGHDN, FVKESK. CDR3 length equals 16 residues. For the CDR3, the DNA is TGTGCCAGCAGCCCGGCCCGACTAGCGGGCACCGGGGAGCTGTTTTTT. Translated: CASSPARLAGTGELFF. The variable domain in full, completed from reference TRBV14 and TRBJ2-2, reads EAGVTQFPSHSVIEKGQTVTLRCDPISGHDNLYWYRRVMGKEIKFLLHFVKESKQDESGMPNNRFLAERTGGTYSTLKVQPAELEDSGVYFCASSPARLAGTGELFFGEGSRLTVL.

V gene TRBV5-1 combines with J gene TRBJ2-2; a weak D match, TRBD2 (6 bases). The V end was cut by 0 bases, the J end by 0 bases, with 12 bases between. There are 17 residues in the CDR3. Germline V lookup: CDR1 SGHRS, CDR2 YFSETQ. The CDR3 DNA reads TGCGCCAGCAGCTTGGTCTCGGGGGAAGCGAACACCGGGGAGCTGTTTTTT. Its translation is CASSLVSGEANTGELFF.

The CDR3, as DNA: TGTGCCAGTACCCCTGGGAGGGGACAGCCCCAGCATTTT. It translates to CASTPGRGQPQHF. V and J are TRBV19 and TRBJ1-5; D may be TRBD1 (5 bases). Germline CDR1 reads LNHDA; CDR2 reads SQIVND (reference sequence). Trimming stripped 7 bases from V and 7 bases from J, with 14 bases between. This CDR3 has 13 amino acids.

V usage is TRBV5-4 and J usage is TRBJ2-1; possibly TRBD2 for D (6 bases). This CDR3 has 13 amino acids. V was cut by 1 base and J by 7 bases, with 9 bases left in between. Germline assignment: CDR1 SGHNT and CDR2 YYREEE (reference sequence). CDR3 DNA sequence: TGTGCCAGCAGCTTGATTGGGGGGAATGAGCAGTTCTTC. Encoded protein: CASSLIGGNEQFF.

This clone was seen a single time. The chain combines TRBV7-2 with TRBJ2-7; D is tentatively TRBD1 or TRBD2 (6 bases each). The V and J ends lost 0 bases and 5 bases respectively, with 8 bases between them. CDR3 size: 13 residues. The germline CDR1 and CDR2 sequences are SGHTA and FQGNSA. DNA of the CDR3: TGTGCCAGCAGCTTAGCGAGGGGGGACGAGCAGTACTTC. It yields the protein CASSLARGDEQYF. Full variable domain (missing parts from reference TRBV7-2 and TRBJ2-7): GAGVSQSPSNKVTEKGKDVELRCDPISGHTALYWYRQSLGQGLEFLIYFQGNSAPDKSGLPSDRFSAERTGGSVSTLTIQRTQQEDSAVYLCASSLARGDEQYFGPGTRLTVT.

This sequence joins TRBV30 and TRBJ2-5, with 7 nucleotides matching TRBD2. Germline V CDR1 and CDR2: GTSNPN, SVGIG (reference sequence). CDR3 length: 14 amino acids. J was trimmed by 5 bases and V by 4 bases; bases with no gene match: 10. CDR3 region: CAWKRPAGRETQYF. In DNA, the CDR3 is TGTGCCTGGAAGCGTCCAGCGGGAAGGGAGACCCAGTACTTC.

This chain links TRBV6-5 with TRBJ1-1; D uncertain. V lost 5 bases and J 1 base, leaving 11 bases between the germline ends. The CDR3 length is 14 residues. Germline V gene sequence: CDR1 MNHEY, CDR2 SVGAGI. CDR3 DNA: TGTGCCAGCAGTCTCGCGGACCGGAACACTGAAGCTTTCTTT. Amino acid sequence: CASSLADRNTEAFF.

The chain links TRBV6-6 to TRBJ2-5, with 7 bases fitting TRBD1. With the DNA end fitting TRBJ2-7 better, the J assignment may be wrong. The CDR3 length is 14 residues. Germline V gene sequence: CDR1 MNHNY, CDR2 SVGAGI (reference sequence). This chain's CDR3 is CASSKTGDAYEQYF. The CDR3 DNA reads TGTGCCAGCAGTAAAACAGGGGACGCCTACGAGCAGTACTTC.

This chain links TRBV18 with TRBJ1-3; 7 positions agree with TRBD1. The CDR3 runs to 14 residues. The V gene end was trimmed by 2 bases and the J gene end by 2 bases; junction bases not matched to a gene: 0. Germline lookup yields CDR1 KGHSH and CDR2 LQKENI. CDR3 region: CASSPDRAGNTIYF. CDR3 DNA sequence: TGTGCCAGCTCACCAGACAGGGCTGGAAACACCATATATTTT.

The rearrangement joins TRBV7-2 to TRBJ1-5; D perhaps matches TRBD1 (5 bases). The CDR3 contains 16 residues. The V end lost 5 bases, the J end lost 6 bases, and 20 bases lay between the germline ends. Germline V lookup: CDR1 SGHTA, CDR2 FQGNSA. CDR3 sequence reads: CASSRTGTPQGQPQHF. In nucleotides, the CDR3 is TGTGCCAGCAGCCGGACTGGGACTCCGCAGGGTCAGCCCCAGCATTTT.

The rearrangement joins TRBV19 to TRBJ2-7; D is tentatively TRBD1 or TRBD2 (6 bases each). CDR3 length: 14 residues. Trimming pared 7 bases from V and 3 bases from J, leaving 16 bases between. CDR1 and CDR2 (germline): LNHDA, SQIVND (reference sequence). The CDR3 DNA sequence: TGTGCCAGTATGGTGGATGGAGGGGGCTACGAGCAGTACTTC. Its protein product is CASMVDGGGYEQYF.

V and J are TRBV5-5 and TRBJ1-4, with 8 bases matching TRBD1. The CDR3 runs to 17 residues. CDR1 SGHKS and CDR2 YYEKEE come from the germline V gene (reference sequence). V shed 0 bases, J shed 8 bases, and the junction held 12 bases outside the gene matches. The CDR3 region has the DNA TGTGCCAGCAGCTTGGTGGGGACAGGTAGCGTCGGGGAAAAACTGTTTTTT. Translated: CASSLVGTGSVGEKLFF.

The gene calls are TRBV15 and TRBJ1-6; D call uncertain. The CDR3 is made up of 13 amino acids. The V gene's germline CDR1 is LNHNV and CDR2 YYDKDF (reference sequence). Between the trimmed V and J ends, which lost 0 bases and 9 bases, there was a span of 6 bases. This CDR3 reads CATSRDFSSPLHF. As DNA, the CDR3 is TGTGCCACCAGCAGAGATTTCAGTTCACCCCTCCACTTT.

The chain carries TRBV5-1 and TRBJ2-2, with 8 bases fitting TRBD1. CDR3 length: 13 residues. V dropped 7 bases and J dropped 10; count of bases not matched to a gene: 9. Germline loops: CDR1 SGHRS, CDR2 YFSETQ. The CDR3 DNA follows: TGCGCCAGCGGACAGGGTGGTCGAGAGGAGCTGTTTTTT. It specifies CASGQGGREELFF.